Detailed here is one T cell receptor beta chain. What it recognizes is unknown. This specimen comes from a study of post-analysis software for immune sequencing data. About the study: Relapsing-remitting, secondary progressive and progressive-relapsing forms made up the multiple sclerosis disease courses.

The V segment lost 5 bases and the J segment 6 bases; nucleotides outside the gene matches: 7. CDR3 length: 15 amino acids. Germline V gene sequence: CDR1 MNHEY, CDR2 SVGEGT. Whole-study findings and limits: TRBV5-6, TRBV5-1 and TRBV20-1 belonged to a set of roughly five TRBV segments that were more frequent in patients than controls. Controls showed significantly higher normalized Chao1 diversity than did multiple sclerosis patients. The F measure placed samples prepared in the same batch into strongly shared clusters.

Unique molecular identifiers were carried by the TCR beta cDNA libraries. MiXCR, run by TCRdb on the PCR reads, gives a single entry per CDR3 protein. Altogether about 160,000 distinct CDR3 sequences are present, under 40% being singletons, with the ten largest covering 25% to 35%. The source was blood, collected after autologous hematopoietic stem cell transplantation. This clonotype was obtained from a girl aged 5-17 years with multiple sclerosis. The chain carries TRBV6-2 or TRBV6-3 and TRBJ2-7, with 13 positions matching TRBD2. Here the CDR3 reads CASSGGLAGAGEQYF. The CDR3 DNA reads as TGTGCCAGCAGTGGAGGACTAGCGGGAGCTGGCGAGCAGTACTTC.